These T cell receptor beta chains were read from a single sample in a study of post-analysis software for immune sequencing data. MiXCR, run by TCRdb on the PCR reads, gives a single entry per CDR3 protein. Of hundreds of thousands of distinct CDR3 sequences detected, about 53% appear once; the ten largest clones hold approximately 4.4%. Sequences were obtained from blood. These receptors all stem from a girl aged 5 to 17 with multiple sclerosis. Each CDR3 is given with its conserved first and last residue. Fields, in order: V gene, CDR3 length, clone size, CDR3 protein. Size values are once, few and many counts, or a class for expanded clones, and some rows have none.

v_gene: TRBV5-5; len: 15; abundance: .; CDR3aa: CASSLIGGRTDTQYF
v_gene: TRBV6-5; len: 16; abundance: .; CDR3aa: CASSWDGGLATYEQYF
v_gene: TRBV20-1; len: 17; abundance: few; CDR3aa: CSAWDRGLPSSYNEQFF
v_gene: TRBV28; len: 14; abundance: few; CDR3aa: CASRQPGQHYEQYF
v_gene: TRBV20-1; len: 14; abundance: .; CDR3aa: CSASTGLSYNEQYF
v_gene: TRBV20-1; len: 10; abundance: few; CDR3aa: CSALQDTQYF
v_gene: TRBV10-3; len: 11; abundance: .; CDR3aa: CAISPGERQFF
v_gene: TRBV4-1; len: 16; abundance: .; CDR3aa: CASSQVKGHLYNEQFF
v_gene: TRBV7-9; len: 13; abundance: few; CDR3aa: CASSGGNSYEQYF
v_gene: TRBV5-1; len: 14; abundance: few; CDR3aa: CASSLPGTPNEQFF
v_gene: TRBV6-6; len: 12; abundance: .; CDR3aa: CASGEIAGAQFF
v_gene: TRBV7-9; len: 15; abundance: .; CDR3aa: CASSLATGRAYEQYF
v_gene: TRBV29-1; len: 16; abundance: .; CDR3aa: CSAHGTAIRSTDTQYF
v_gene: TRBV20-1; len: 15; abundance: .; CDR3aa: CSARPFHGSYNEQFF
v_gene: TRBV20-1; len: 14; abundance: .; CDR3aa: CSANIAGGPSEQYF
v_gene: TRBV10-2; len: 13; abundance: .; CDR3aa: CASKWGMADTQYF
v_gene: TRBV12-3/TRBV12-4; len: 14; abundance: few; CDR3aa: CASSFGDRVYEQYF
v_gene: TRBV6-4; len: 14; abundance: .; CDR3aa: CASSQDYTYNEQFF
v_gene: TRBV7-9; len: 15; abundance: .; CDR3aa: CASRPQGISTDTQYF
v_gene: TRBV9; len: 16; abundance: .; CDR3aa: CASSVRASGPACEQYF
v_gene: TRBV12-3/TRBV12-4; len: 17; abundance: .; CDR3aa: CASSFGTGYSGANVLTF
v_gene: TRBV10-3; len: 15; abundance: .; CDR3aa: CAIRAQTGASYEQYF
v_gene: TRBV7-2; len: 16; abundance: .; CDR3aa: CASSILAGLPTDTQYF
v_gene: TRBV9; len: 14; abundance: .; CDR3aa: CASSPREISYEQYF
v_gene: TRBV20-1; len: 13; abundance: .; CDR3aa: CSARQGVGETQYF
v_gene: TRBV10-3; len: 13; abundance: .; CDR3aa: CAISESTIYGYTF
v_gene: TRBV27; len: 15; abundance: .; CDR3aa: CASSLQGQTYNEQFF
v_gene: TRBV2; len: 12; abundance: .; CDR3aa: CASSTGLYEQYF
v_gene: TRBV7-9; len: 18; abundance: few; CDR3aa: CASSTVPGTSAAKNIQYF
v_gene: TRBV29-1; len: 14; abundance: .; CDR3aa: CSVGTVSLWETQYF
v_gene: TRBV6-1; len: 16; abundance: .; CDR3aa: CASSEYRTSGKDTQYF
v_gene: TRBV5-1; len: 16; abundance: .; CDR3aa: CASSFQLAGSTDTQYF
v_gene: TRBV29-1; len: 13; abundance: .; CDR3aa: CSVRSRGQNGYTF
v_gene: TRBV9; len: 13; abundance: few; CDR3aa: CASSGTDRGLLTF
v_gene: TRBV6-5; len: 20; abundance: .; CDR3aa: CASSYWTRTGMSSGANVLTF
v_gene: TRBV12-3/TRBV12-4; len: 14; abundance: .; CDR3aa: CASSFGGGVGGYTF
v_gene: TRBV29-1; len: 11; abundance: few; CDR3aa: CSGGAGNIQYF
v_gene: TRBV15; len: 17; abundance: .; CDR3aa: CATSVPGQGPAGYGYTF
v_gene: TRBV10-3; len: 15; abundance: few; CDR3aa: CAISDMARSSYEQYF
v_gene: TRBV29-1; len: 14; abundance: few; CDR3aa: CSVPGPRWGDTQYF
v_gene: TRBV7-9; len: 14; abundance: .; CDR3aa: CASSFSSGAGGYTF
v_gene: TRBV29-1; len: 12; abundance: few; CDR3aa: CSVTGTTYEQYF
v_gene: TRBV7-2; len: 16; abundance: .; CDR3aa: CASSLGSGEANYGYTF
v_gene: TRBV24-1; len: 13; abundance: few; CDR3aa: CATSDGGTNEQFF
v_gene: TRBV14; len: 15; abundance: once; CDR3aa: CASSQDLAGTGGAFF
v_gene: TRBV12-3/TRBV12-4; len: 16; abundance: .; CDR3aa: CASSAPRSYIGNEQFF
v_gene: TRBV5-1; len: 15; abundance: .; CDR3aa: CASRSGRLATDTQYF
v_gene: TRBV29-1; len: 11; abundance: .; CDR3aa: CSIVLNEKLFF
v_gene: TRBV20-1; len: 15; abundance: .; CDR3aa: CSVRRVGETDYEQYF
v_gene: TRBV28; len: 15; abundance: once; CDR3aa: CASSPGGRTYNEQFF
v_gene: TRBV15; len: 16; abundance: few; CDR3aa: CATSRVLAGAGDTQYF
v_gene: TRBV2; len: 14; abundance: .; CDR3aa: CASSWMTGAYEQYF
v_gene: TRBV27; len: 13; abundance: .; CDR3aa: CASSGQGANEQFF